These 29 T cell receptor beta chains were sequenced from one sample in a study of T cells in Graves' hyperthyroidism and ophthalmopathy. TCR beta CDR3 region amplification was performed from RNA transcripts. During a first-round RT-PCR of the TCR CDR3, the HTBI primer set was used. From the multiplex PCR reads, TCRdb called clonotypes with MiXCR, one entry per CDR3 protein. The sample has 500,000 to 800,000 distinct CDR3 sequences; 40% to 55% are singletons. The source material was peripheral blood or thyroid tissue (not recorded which). Receptors originate from an adult man with Graves' disease, either hyperthyroidism or ophthalmopathy (not recorded which).

The chain recombines TRBV15 with TRBJ1-3; D not resolved. The CDR3 is made up of 16 amino acids. The germline gives CDR1 LNHNV, CDR2 YYDKDF (reference sequence). V was pared by 1 base and J by 10 bases, with 20 bases between. CDR3 protein: CATSRGKLAGEETIYF. Here the CDR3 DNA reads TGTGCCACCAGCAGAGGAAAACTAGCGGGCGAGGAGACCATATATTTT.

The chain recombines TRBV11-1 with TRBJ1-2, with D possibly TRBD1 on 6 matching bases. Germline assignment: CDR1 SGHAT and CDR2 FQDESV (reference sequence). This CDR3 has 12 residues. The CDR3 sequence is CARNRADYGYTF. The CDR3 DNA reads as TGTGCTAGAAACAGGGCAGACTATGGCTACACCTTC.

The J gene is TRBJ1-3, the V gene TRBV14; the D is unclear. The ends were cut back, 4 bases at V and 2 bases at J, with 12 bases in the middle. Germline V gene data show CDR1 as SGHDN and CDR2 as FVKESK. The CDR3 length is 15 residues. DNA for the CDR3: TGTGCCAGCAGCCTAATGGGCCAGCCTGGAAACACCATATATTTT. It translates to CASSLMGQPGNTIYF.

CDR3 nucleotide sequence: TGTGCCAGCAGCCAAGATCTGGGGGCTCATGGCTACACCTTC. It codes for CASSQDLGAHGYTF. The chain uses TRBV3-1 and TRBJ1-2, with D maybe TRBD1 (6 bases). Per the germline V gene, CDR1 is LGHDT and CDR2 is YNNKEL (reference sequence). CDR3 length: 14 amino acids. V lost 0 bases to trimming and J lost 6 bases, with 11 bases between them.

CDR3 DNA: TGTGCCAGCAGCTTAGGGTTCCGGGAAAAACTGTTTTTT. Protein product: CASSLGFREKLFF. This chain connects TRBV7-8 to TRBJ1-4; D is ambiguous. This CDR3 region has 13 residues. Per germline, CDR1 SGHVS and CDR2 FQNEAQ. Trimming stripped 1 base from V and 8 bases from J, with 8 bases between.

This clonotype came up many times. The rearrangement joins TRBV19 to TRBJ1-5; 10 nucleotides agree with TRBD1. The germline V gene encodes CDR1 LNHDA and CDR2 SQIVND (reference sequence). The CDR3 contains 14 residues. J gave up 7 bases and V 4 bases, and 4 bases lay outside the gene matches. In DNA form, the CDR3 reads TGTGCCAGTAGTACGACAGGGGGCAGCCAGCCCCAGCATTTT. Amino acids: CASSTTGGSQPQHF.

Worth noting for this clonotype: This sequence may be a read error, since a much larger clone differs from it by one base. The rearrangement links TRBV10-3 to TRBJ1-6; 9 nucleotides agree with TRBD1. Germline values: CDR1 ENHRY, CDR2 SYGVKD. This CDR3 is built from 16 residues. With 5 bases clipped from V and 7 bases from J, the junction kept 9 bases outside the gene matches. CDR3 amino acids: CAISRRTGVKNSPLHF. CDR3 sequence (DNA): TGTGCCATCAGTCGGCGGACAGGGGTTAAGAATTCACCCCTCCACTTT.

Concerning this clonotype itself: A much larger clone lies one base from this, so it may be a read error. This chain uses TRBV24-1 with TRBJ2-5; the match to TRBD1 covers 7 bases. The CDR3 runs 13 residues. Unmatched junction bases numbered 6, after V lost 7 bases and J lost 5 bases. Germline V gives CDR1 KGHDR, CDR2 SFDVKD. For the CDR3, the DNA is TGTGCCACCAGCCCGAACAGGGGCGAGACCCAGTACTTC. Amino acids: CATSPNRGETQYF.

Regarding this clonotype: Germline and junction disagree at one end, which may indicate a read error. The gene calls are TRBV10-2 and TRBJ1-6, with a possible D match to TRBD1 (5 bases). This CDR3 region has 14 residues. Looked up from germline, CDR1 is WSHSY and CDR2 is SAAADI. CDR3 residues: CASRSQGFNSPLHF. CDR3 coding DNA: TGTGCCAGCAGATCCCAGGGATTCAATTCACCCCTCCACTTT.

This clonotype was observed a few times. The CDR3 reads CASSLGPRGHMDTEAFF. CDR3 DNA: TGTGCCAGCAGCTTAGGGCCGCGGGGCCACATGGATACTGAAGCTTTCTTT. J is TRBJ1-1 and V is TRBV7-2, with D possibly matching TRBD1 (5 bases). Per the germline V gene, CDR1 is SGHTA and CDR2 is FQGNSA. CDR3 length: 17 residues. Trimming shortened V by 1 base and J by 5 bases, and 20 bases separated the two germline ends.

This clonotype was counted a few times. The chain couples TRBV20-1 to TRBJ1-2; 8 bases fit TRBD1. V gave up 5 bases and J gave up 7 bases; unmatched junction bases: 15. CDR1 is DFQATT and CDR2 is SNEGSKA in the germline V gene (reference sequence). The CDR3 length is 15 residues. Here the CDR3 DNA reads TGCAGTGCTGCTGAACCGGGACAGGATTCTGGTGGCTACACCTTC. Protein sequence: CSAAEPGQDSGGYTF.

This clonotype has a single count. The chain carries TRBV6-6 and TRBJ1-2; 8 bases match TRBD1. V shed 2 bases and J 4 bases; nucleotides not matched to a gene: 6. CDR3 length: 15 residues. From germline, CDR1 is MNHNY and CDR2 SVGAGI (reference sequence). The CDR3 DNA is TGTGCCAGCAGTTACGGGACAGGCGACCTCTATGGCTACACCTTC. It translates to CASSYGTGDLYGYTF.

The V call is TRBV7-9, the J call TRBJ1-4; TRBD1 aligns across 7 bases. The V gene's germline CDR1 is SEHNR and CDR2 FQNEAQ (reference sequence). The CDR3 is 17 residues long. J was trimmed by 1 base and V by 6 bases; bases with no gene match: 11. The DNA of the CDR3 is TGTGCCAGCAGTGGGAAGACAGGGTTGGGAACTAATGAAAAACTGTTTTTT. Its protein product is CASSGKTGLGTNEKLFF.

The chain has TRBV12-3 or TRBV12-4 and TRBJ1-5; D gene unclear. The CDR3 covers 13 residues. Trimming took off 7 bases at V and 4 bases at J, with 11 bases between the two ends. The CDR3: CASNGQPNQPQHF. The CDR3, as DNA: TGTGCCAGCAACGGGCAGCCAAATCAGCCCCAGCATTTT.

There are a few counts of this clonotype. This may be a read error: a much more frequent sequence differs by one nucleotide. The chain carries TRBV15 and TRBJ1-6, with D unresolved. V lost 3 bases, J lost 0 bases, and 6 bases lay in between. The CDR3 spans 15 residues. The V gene's germline CDR1 is LNHNV and CDR2 YYDKDF (reference sequence). The CDR3 sequence is CATSRGSSYNSPLHF. CDR3 in DNA: TGTGCCACCAGCAGGGGGAGCTCCTATAATTCACCCCTCCACTTT.

The chain combines TRBV20-1 with TRBJ2-7; the match to TRBD2 covers 7 bases. Per germline, CDR1 DFQATT and CDR2 SNEGSKA (reference sequence). There are 14 residues in the CDR3. J lost 4 bases, V lost 5 bases, and 11 bases had no gene match. CDR3 residues: CSALELAATYEQYF. The CDR3 bases are TGCAGTGCTCTAGAGCTAGCGGCTACTTACGAGCAGTACTTC.

This clonotype was seen many times. The chain uses TRBV9 and TRBJ1-2; D uncertain. This CDR3 is 14 amino acids long. CDR1 and CDR2 from the germline V gene are SGDLS and YYNGEE. V lost 0 bases and J 4 bases, leaving 10 bases between the germline ends. The CDR3: CASSVGSRVYGYTF. The CDR3 DNA is TGTGCCAGCAGCGTAGGTAGCCGTGTCTATGGCTACACCTTC. Filled out from reference TRBV9 and TRBJ1-2, the complete variable domain reads DSGVTQTPKHLITATGQRVTLRCSPRSGDLSVYWYQQSLDQGLQFLIQYYNGEERAKGNILERFSAQQFPDLHSELNLSSLELGDSALYFCASSVGSRVYGYTFGSGTRLTVV.

This clonotype was recorded only once. The chain combines TRBV15 with TRBJ2-6, with 8 nucleotides matching TRBD1. V trimming: 3 bases; J trimming: 3 bases; junction bases outside the gene matches: 7. CDR1 and CDR2 from the germline V gene are LNHNV and YYDKDF (reference sequence). CDR3 length equals 17 residues. The CDR3 region is CATSSADRGGGANVLTF. The DNA for the CDR3 is TGTGCCACCAGCAGCGCCGACAGGGGCGGTGGGGCCAACGTCCTGACTTTC.

Comments on this clonotype: At one end, the junction sequence differs from germline, possibly due to a read error. The chain links TRBV11-1 to TRBJ1-2, with D perhaps TRBD1 (6 bases). CDR3 length: 16 amino acids. Germline loops: CDR1 SGHAT, CDR2 FQDESV (reference sequence). The CDR3 region is CASSYPPGQGKDGHTF. The CDR3 DNA follows: TGTGCCAGCAGCTACCCTCCGGGTCAGGGGAAGGATGGCCACACCTTC. Combining the CDR3 with reference TRBV11-1 and TRBJ1-2 gives the whole variable domain EAEVAQSPRYKITEKSQAVAFWCDPISGHATLYWYRQILGQGPELLVQFQDESVVDDSQLPKDRFSAERLKGVDSTLKIQPAELGDSAMYLCASSYPPGQGKDGHTFGSGTRLTVV.

Concerning this clonotype: Possible read error: a much larger clone is one base away. The chain combines TRBV29-1 with TRBJ1-1; D is undetermined. In germline, CDR1 is SQVTM, CDR2 ANQGSEA. The length of the CDR3 is 11 residues. The CDR3 loop is CSVELNAEAFF. The DNA of the CDR3 is TGCAGCGTTGAGCTGAACGCTGAAGCTTTCTTT.

J is TRBJ1-5 and V is TRBV20-1; D might be TRBD1 (5 bases). V lost 1 base and J lost 2, with 24 bases in between. This CDR3 contains 19 residues. Germline V gene lookup returns CDR1 DFQATT and CDR2 SNEGSKA (reference sequence). The CDR3 protein is CSARGRGDAGLRGNQPQHF. As DNA, the CDR3 is TGCAGTGCTAGAGGGAGGGGCGACGCAGGGCTAAGAGGCAATCAGCCCCAGCATTTT.

The chain employs TRBV7-2 and TRBJ1-5, with D possibly TRBD1 on 5 matching bases. Germline V CDR1 and CDR2: SGHTA, FQGNSA. The CDR3 is 17 amino acids. V was pared by 5 bases and J by 0 bases, with 17 bases between. The CDR3 sequence is CASSTLQGQLSNQPQHF. In DNA form, the CDR3 reads TGTGCCAGCAGCACACTCCAGGGTCAACTTAGCAATCAGCCCCAGCATTTT.

This clonotype was seen ten or more times. This chain joins TRBV20-1 and TRBJ2-7; D unresolved. The CDR3 runs 12 residues. Trimming removed 3 bases at V and 3 bases at J, with 9 bases between. Looked up from germline, CDR1 is DFQATT and CDR2 is SNEGSKA (reference sequence). CDR3 loop: CSARTDRYEQYF. In DNA, the CDR3 is TGCAGTGCTAGGACGGACCGCTACGAGCAGTACTTC.

This chain joins TRBV10-3 and TRBJ2-6, with 7 bases matching TRBD1. Germline-derived CDR1 and CDR2 are ENHRY and SYGVKD. This CDR3 is built from 14 residues. With 10 bases clipped from V and 4 bases from J, the junction kept 7 bases outside the gene matches. The CDR3 DNA reads TGTGCCACACAACAGGGGCTGGGGGCCAACGTCCTGACTTTC. This gives the protein CATQQGLGANVLTF.

The rearrangement uses TRBV2 and TRBJ1-2; 7 bases match TRBD1. There are 16 residues in the CDR3. V gave up 5 bases and J gave up 2 bases; unmatched junction bases: 11. In germline, CDR1 is SNHLY, CDR2 FYNNEI. Here the CDR3 reads CASSSWQGGKNYGYTF. For the CDR3, the DNA is TGTGCCAGCAGTTCATGGCAGGGGGGAAAGAACTATGGCTACACCTTC.

The chain recombines TRBV29-1 with TRBJ1-5; D is unresolved. CDR1 SQVTM and CDR2 ANQGSEA come from the germline V gene. This CDR3 is 12 amino acids long. The CDR3 DNA sequence: TGCAGTGTCCGGGCTGATCATCAGCCCCAGCATTTT. It yields the protein CSVRADHQPQHF.

V and J are TRBV5-4 and TRBJ2-5; D is undetermined. Germline assignment: CDR1 SGHNT and CDR2 YYREEE (reference sequence). The CDR3 totals 13 residues. V was shortened by 3 bases and J by 2 bases, with 8 bases between the two germline ends. CDR3 in amino acids: CASSWGLQETQYF. As DNA, the CDR3 is TGTGCCAGCAGCTGGGGATTACAAGAGACCCAGTACTTC. Supplemented by reference TRBV5-4 and TRBJ2-5, the full variable domain reads ETGVTQSPTHLIKTRGQQVTLRCSSQSGHNTVSWYQQALGQGPQFIFQYYREEENGRGNFPPRFSGLQFPNYSSELNVNALELDDSALYLCASSWGLQETQYFGPGTRLLVL.

The rearrangement joins TRBV24-1 to TRBJ1-5; D is unresolved. Germline assignment: CDR1 KGHDR and CDR2 SFDVKD. The CDR3 runs to 15 residues. V was cut by 5 bases and J by 5 bases, with 15 bases left in between. The CDR3 DNA sequence: TGTGCCACCAGTGTCTCGCAGGCTGGGGATCAGCCCCAGCATTTT. Its protein product is CATSVSQAGDQPQHF.

V usage is TRBV6-1 and J usage is TRBJ1-4; TRBD1 might be the D (6 bases). This CDR3 region has 12 residues. CDR1 is MNHNS and CDR2 is SASEGT in the germline V gene. Trimming removed 9 bases at V and 5 bases at J, with 10 bases between. The CDR3 spells CARQGWNEKLFF. CDR3 nucleotide sequence: TGTGCCAGACAGGGATGGAATGAAAAACTGTTTTTT.